These 19 T cell receptor beta chains share one sample of origin, sequenced in a study of T-cell reconstitution after alpha-beta-depleted transplantation in children. Construction of the TCRbeta library involved unique molecular identifiers. TCRdb redid the calling of the PCR reads with MiXCR, one entry per CDR3 protein. The data contain 530,000 or so distinct CDR3 sequences, roughly 27% of them singletons. The material was PBMCs, obtained before TCRalphabeta/CD19-depleted stem cell transplant. The receptors were sampled from a boy in the first two years of life with Wiskott-Aldrich syndrome, due to receive a stem cell transplant.

The rearrangement links TRBV6-5 to TRBJ2-7; 7 bases map to TRBD1. Germline trimming cut 8 bases from V and 4 bases from J; bases unmatched to any gene: 5. The length of the CDR3 is 12 residues. From germline, CDR1 is MNHEY and CDR2 SVGAGI. The DNA for the CDR3 is TGTGCCAGCGTAGGCAGGGGGTACGAGCAGTACTTC. This translates into CASVGRGYEQYF.

This clonotype was picked up a small number of times. The rearrangement links TRBV5-6 to TRBJ2-1; TRBD2 agrees at 9 bases. The length of the CDR3 is 17 residues. Germline CDR1 reads SGHDT; CDR2 reads YYEEEE. J gave up 2 bases and V 3 bases, and 9 bases lay outside the gene matches. CDR3 sequence (DNA): TGTGCCAGCAGCTCGCCTGGCACTAGCGGGCCCTACAATGAGCAGTTCTTC. Translated, it gives CASSSPGTSGPYNEQFF.

The chain has TRBV27 and TRBJ2-7; the match to TRBD1 covers 10 bases. The CDR3 covers 17 residues. J lost 3 bases, V lost 2 bases, and 10 bases had no gene match. Germline V gives CDR1 MNHEY, CDR2 SMNVEV (reference sequence). CDR3 sequence (DNA): TGTGCCAGCAGTTTACTCGGAGTAGGGACAGGGGACTACGAGCAGTACTTC. This gives the protein CASSLLGVGTGDYEQYF.

This clonotype occurred a few times. The chain carries TRBV6-5 and TRBJ1-3; D not certain. CDR1 is MNHEY and CDR2 is SVGAGI in the germline V gene. Trimming took 2 bases from V and 0 from J, leaving 5 bases between them. CDR3 length: 14 amino acids. The CDR3 loop is CASSYVPSGNTIYF. The CDR3 coding sequence is TGTGCCAGCAGTTACGTCCCCTCTGGAAACACCATATATTTT.

This clonotype was detected a few times. The DNA for the CDR3 is TGTGCCAGCAGCGTAGCTAGTAACTATGGCTACACCTTC. Amino acids: CASSVASNYGYTF. The chain uses TRBV9 and TRBJ1-2; no firm D call. CDR3 length: 13 amino acids. Germline-derived CDR1 and CDR2 are SGDLS and YYNGEE. V lost 0 bases to trimming and J lost 1 base, with 4 bases between them.

A few counts support this clonotype. V and J are TRBV7-6 and TRBJ2-3; TRBD2 matches at 10 bases. The CDR3 loop spans 14 amino acids. Trimming cost V 5 bases and J 8 bases; bases outside gene matches: 7. Germline V gene sequence: CDR1 SGHVS, CDR2 FNYEAQ. This CDR3 is CASSPLAGVGTQYF. The CDR3 region has the DNA TGTGCCAGCAGCCCTCTAGCGGGAGTGGGTACGCAGTATTTT.

The chain joins TRBV11-2 to TRBJ2-5, with D perhaps matching TRBD1 (6 bases). Between the trimmed V and J ends, which lost 5 bases and 5 bases, there was a span of 18 bases. The CDR3 runs to 15 residues. In germline, CDR1 is SGHAT, CDR2 FQNNGV. In DNA, the CDR3 is TGTGCCAGCAGCCCCTTCGGACAGTCAAGGGAGACCCAGTACTTC. Residues: CASSPFGQSRETQYF.

This sequence joins TRBV20-1 and TRBJ2-3, with a weak D call TRBD2 (6 bases). Germline CDR1 and CDR2: DFQATT and SNEGSKA (reference sequence). CDR3 size: 14 residues. V was shortened by 3 bases and J by 1 base, with 11 bases between the two germline ends. CDR3 sequence: CSASPLARTDTQYF. The CDR3 nucleotides are TGCAGTGCTAGTCCCCTAGCGCGCACAGATACGCAGTATTTT.

The rearrangement links TRBV7-9 to TRBJ2-7; the match to TRBD2 covers 7 bases. The CDR3 is 15 amino acids. V lost 1 base to trimming and J lost 1 base; unmatched junction nucleotides: 4. Germline-derived CDR1 and CDR2 are SEHNR and FQNEAQ (reference sequence). The CDR3 here is CASSLVFGGSYEQYF. Written as DNA, the CDR3 is TGTGCCAGCAGCTTAGTTTTCGGGGGGTCCTACGAGCAGTACTTC.

This clonotype was observed a few times. This chain links TRBV13 with TRBJ2-1, with 8 bases matching TRBD2. CDR3 size: 16 residues. V lost 1 base to trimming and J lost 2 bases; unmatched junction nucleotides: 4. Per germline, CDR1 PRHDT and CDR2 FYEKMQ (reference sequence). The chain's CDR3 is CASSLERETPYNEQFF. The CDR3 DNA is TGTGCCAGCAGCTTAGAGCGGGAGACCCCCTACAATGAGCAGTTCTTC.

The rearrangement links TRBV20-1 to TRBJ2-1; TRBD2 matches at 10 bases. CDR1 and CDR2 from the germline V gene are DFQATT and SNEGSKA (reference sequence). V trimming: 0 bases; J trimming: 2 bases; junction bases outside the gene matches: 4. This CDR3 is built from 16 residues. This chain's CDR3 is CSARDYSGRAYNEQFF. The DNA for the CDR3 is TGCAGTGCTAGAGATTACAGCGGGAGGGCCTACAATGAGCAGTTCTTC.

This clonotype has a handful of counts. This chain joins TRBV30 and TRBJ1-1; tentatively, D is TRBD1 (6 bases). The CDR3 length is 14 residues. The germline V gene has CDR1 GTSNPN and CDR2 SVGIG (reference sequence). V was cut by 3 bases and J by 0 bases, with 11 bases left in between. The CDR3 coding sequence is TGTGCCTGGAGGGCGGGGGCTTTGAACACTGAAGCTTTCTTT. This codes for CAWRAGALNTEAFF.

This clonotype was observed a few times. The chain uses TRBV7-9 and TRBJ1-6; perhaps TRBD1 as D (5 bases). This CDR3 has 14 residues. V lost 3 bases and J 6 bases, leaving 9 bases between the germline ends. Germline assignment: CDR1 SEHNR and CDR2 FQNEAQ (reference sequence). CDR3 DNA sequence: TGTGCCAGCAGCTTTATCAGGGTTAATTCACCCCTCCACTTT. It specifies CASSFIRVNSPLHF.

This clonotype was found a few times. The V call is TRBV29-1, the J call TRBJ2-1; D gene unclear. CDR1 SQVTM and CDR2 ANQGSEA come from the germline V gene. The CDR3 consists of 11 residues. V lost 3 bases, J lost 2 bases, and 2 bases lay in between. Here the CDR3 reads CSVDPYNEQFF. The CDR3 DNA reads TGCAGCGTTGACCCCTACAATGAGCAGTTCTTC.

The gene calls are TRBV12-3 or TRBV12-4 and TRBJ2-1; 12 nucleotides align to TRBD1. With 7 bases clipped from V and 9 bases from J, the junction kept 13 bases outside the gene matches. The CDR3 sequence is 16 residues long. In nucleotides, the CDR3 is TGTGCCAGCATTCCTATAACCGGGACAGGGGGCACTGAGCAGTTCTTC. This gives the protein CASIPITGTGGTEQFF.

This chain links TRBV5-1 with TRBJ2-7; 8 nucleotides agree with TRBD1. Per the germline V gene, CDR1 is SGHRS and CDR2 is YFSETQ. The ends lost 5 bases at V and 5 bases at J; junction bases unmatched: 9. This CDR3 spans 14 amino acids. The CDR3 reads CASRVGTGLDEQYF. DNA of the CDR3: TGCGCCAGCAGAGTCGGGACAGGCCTTGACGAGCAGTACTTC.

V gene TRBV5-1 combines with J gene TRBJ2-5; 12 bases agree with TRBD1. V dropped 0 bases and J dropped 6; count of bases not matched to a gene: 9. CDR1 is SGHRS, CDR2 YFSETQ, per germline. There are 17 residues in the CDR3. CDR3 sequence: CASSLEVTGQGAKTQYF. DNA for the CDR3: TGCGCCAGCAGCTTGGAAGTAACGGGACAGGGGGCAAAGACCCAGTACTTC. Full variable domain (rest looked up from reference TRBV5-1 and TRBJ2-5): KAGVTQTPRYLIKTRGQQVTLSCSPISGHRSVSWYQQTPGQGLQFLFEYFSETQRNKGNFPGRFSGRQFSNSRSEMNVSTLELGDSALYLCASSLEVTGQGAKTQYFGPGTRLLVL.

The V gene is TRBV12-3 or TRBV12-4, the J gene TRBJ2-7, with D uncertain. V lost 0 bases and J 3 bases, leaving 15 bases between the germline ends. This CDR3 is built from 16 residues. This CDR3 reads CASSLAMILENYEQYF. The CDR3 nucleotides read TGTGCCAGCAGTTTAGCGATGATTCTAGAAAACTACGAGCAGTACTTC.

This clonotype was detected a few times. V usage is TRBV7-9 and J usage is TRBJ2-2; D gene ambiguous. Deletions cut 1 base from V and 4 bases from J, with 10 bases between. Germline V lookup: CDR1 SEHNR, CDR2 FQNEAQ (reference sequence). The CDR3 covers 15 residues. CDR3 loop: CASSLGQATTGELFF. Here the CDR3 DNA reads TGTGCCAGCAGCTTAGGGCAGGCGACCACCGGGGAGCTGTTTTTT.